This TCR beta chain stems from a study of blood T cell repertoires in COVID-19. Looking at the study overall: The analysed material was cDNA or gDNA that came from T cells, B-cell-depleted T cells, or PBMCs.

Generated by immunoSEQ multiplex PCR, the TCRdb table keeps only in-frame clones and is missing some. The data contain tens of thousands of clones, approximately 83% of them seen just once; the ten biggest clones take up roughly 9%. This CDR3 has 14 residues. CDR1 ENHRY and CDR2 SYGVKD come from the germline V gene. Trimming stripped 3 bases from V and 0 bases from J, with 6 bases between. The clonotype comes from a human donor in a cohort sampled during active COVID-19. What was sequenced was peripheral blood. The V call is TRBV10-3, the J call TRBJ2-1, with no clear D. DNA for the CDR3: TGTGCCATCAGTGACTCCCTCTCCTACAATGAGCAGTTCTTC. This codes for CAISDSLSYNEQFF.